The 27 T cell receptor beta chains in this list originate from one sample, sequenced in a study of T-cell memory formation after mild COVID-19. TCRdb redid the calling of the 5' RACE reads with MiXCR, one entry per CDR3 protein. The sample lists around 110,000 distinct CDR3 sequences; approximately 15% were seen once. What was sequenced was PBMCs or a T cell subset sorted from them (not recorded which). These receptors originate from a man younger than 35 who had mild COVID-19 (a few samples of this study predate the infection). Cell type and time point are not known.

V is TRBV29-1 and J is TRBJ2-2, with D unresolved. The CDR3 runs 14 residues. Trimming took off 4 bases at V and 3 bases at J, with 12 bases between the two ends. CDR1 and CDR2 (germline): SQVTM, ANQGSEA. CDR3 region: CSVVSGDHTGELFF. The DNA for the CDR3 is TGCAGCGTTGTGTCTGGGGATCACACCGGGGAGCTGTTTTTT.

The sample holds many counts of this clonotype. The V call is TRBV7-2, the J call TRBJ1-2, with 7 positions matching TRBD1. The trim removed 9 bases at V and 4 bases at J, leaving 5 bases unmatched. This CDR3 is 12 amino acids long. Germline loops: CDR1 SGHTA, CDR2 FQGNSA. The CDR3 protein is CASQGDGYGYTF. CDR3 in DNA: TGTGCCAGTCAGGGGGACGGCTATGGCTACACCTTC.

The chain recombines TRBV6-2 or TRBV6-3 with TRBJ2-7; TRBD2 matches 11 bases. Germline-derived CDR1 and CDR2 are MNHEY and SVGEGT. After removal of 6 bases from V and 4 bases from J, the junction contained 8 bases not matched to a gene. The CDR3 is 15 residues long. CDR3 in amino acids: CASSPSTSGGYEQYV. For the CDR3, the DNA is TGTGCCAGCAGCCCTAGCACTAGCGGGGGTTACGAGCAGTACGTC.

With regard to this clonotype: Since no conserved phenylalanine or tryptophan closes the CDR3, a read error is the likely cause. Because the CDR3's place on the DNA is in doubt, the DNA is left out and the CDR3 is given as listed by TCRdb. The chain combines TRBV12-5 with TRBJ2-3. Termini included, the CDR3 measures 9 amino acids. The germline V gene has CDR1 LGHNT and CDR2 FRNRAP. CDR3 sequence: CASGLVPTL.

This clonotype was recorded at least ten times. The chain links TRBV12-3 or TRBV12-4 to TRBJ2-1; either TRBD1 or TRBD2 may supply D (7 bases each). Between the trimmed V and J ends, which lost 9 bases and 9 bases, there was a span of 18 bases. This CDR3 region has 13 residues. The CDR3 protein is CASQGGPLSEQFF. The CDR3 coding sequence is TGTGCCAGTCAGGGGGGGCCACTCAGTGAGCAGTTCTTC.

This clonotype showed up many times. V gene TRBV5-1 combines with J gene TRBJ2-7, with D perhaps matching TRBD2 (5 bases). This CDR3 is 15 amino acids long. Trimming removed 1 base from V and 3 bases from J, with 14 bases in between. Germline values: CDR1 SGHRS, CDR2 YFSETQ. CDR3 coding DNA: TGCGCCAGCAGCTTGCATAGGGCCGGGGACTACGAGCAGTACTTC. Translated: CASSLHRAGDYEQYF. Combining the CDR3 with reference TRBV5-1 and TRBJ2-7 gives the whole variable domain KAGVTQTPRYLIKTRGQQVTLSCSPISGHRSVSWYQQTPGQGLQFLFEYFSETQRNKGNFPGRFSGRQFSNSRSEMNVSTLELGDSALYLCASSLHRAGDYEQYFGPGTRLTVT.

The J gene is TRBJ1-2, the V gene TRBV20-1, with D uncertain. V lost 0 bases and J 5 bases, leaving 13 bases between the germline ends. Germline lookup yields CDR1 DFQATT and CDR2 SNEGSKA (reference sequence). The CDR3 has 14 amino acids. The CDR3 DNA is TGCAGTGCTAGAGATTGGGGAACGGGTTATGGCTACACCTTC. Amino acid sequence: CSARDWGTGYGYTF.

To note about this clonotype: A much larger clone sits a single nucleotide away, making a read error possible. This chain joins TRBV4-3 and TRBJ2-1, with TRBD2 as a possible D gene (6 bases). CDR1 is LGHNA and CDR2 is YSLEER in the germline V gene. V lost 3 bases and J lost 9, with 21 bases in between. The CDR3 has 16 amino acids. The CDR3 DNA follows: TGCGCCAGCAGCCAGCCTCTAGCGTGGGGCCCTATTGAGCAGTTCTTC. Translation: CASSQPLAWGPIEQFF.

This rearrangement joins TRBV12-3 or TRBV12-4 to TRBJ2-1; TRBD2 aligns across 9 bases. With 9 bases clipped from V and 8 bases from J, the junction kept 5 bases outside the gene matches. The CDR3 extends over 12 amino acids. The CDR3 DNA follows: TGTGCCAGTAGCGGGGGTAGCGATGAGCAGTTCTTC. This encodes CASSGGSDEQFF.

The chain joins TRBV20-1 to TRBJ2-1; 7 nucleotides line up with TRBD2. This CDR3 is built from 17 residues. Germline CDR1 reads DFQATT; CDR2 reads SNEGSKA (reference sequence). V lost 0 bases, J lost 0 bases, and 8 bases stayed unmatched. The CDR3 DNA reads TGCAGTGCTAGAGAAGGGAGGGTTATTAGCTCCTACAATGAGCAGTTCTTC. The encoded protein is CSAREGRVISSYNEQFF.

CDR3 region: CATIQGANTEAFF. For the CDR3, the DNA is TGTGCCACAATACAGGGGGCGAACACTGAAGCTTTCTTT. The rearrangement joins TRBV19 to TRBJ1-1, with TRBD1 matching 9 bases. V shed 10 bases and J 1 base; nucleotides not matched to a gene: 4. From germline, CDR1 is LNHDA and CDR2 SQIVND (reference sequence). The CDR3 has 13 amino acids.

In this sample, this clonotype turned up a few times. This chain uses TRBV3-1 with TRBJ2-7; D is unclear. Trimming left V 7 bases short and J 2 bases short, with 9 bases between. Germline V gives CDR1 LGHDT, CDR2 YNNKEL (reference sequence). This CDR3 has 12 amino acids. In DNA, the CDR3 is TGTGCCAGCATGGATCCGACCTACGAGCAGTACTTC. Translating gives CASMDPTYEQYF.

This clonotype was observed a few times. The chain carries TRBV6-2 or TRBV6-3 and TRBJ2-1, with a weak D call TRBD1 (5 bases). Germline CDR1 and CDR2: MNHEY and SVGEGT. This CDR3 contains 15 residues. V was clipped by 5 bases and J by 2 bases, with 13 bases between them. The CDR3, as DNA: TGTGCCAGCAGTGACCTCGGCAGGGCCTACAATGAGCAGTTCTTC. This gives the protein CASSDLGRAYNEQFF.

A few counts support this clonotype. The DNA for the CDR3 is TGCAGTGCTAGACGCCTCCAGGGGGACTCCTACGAGCAGTACTTC. It translates to CSARRLQGDSYEQYF. The chain has TRBV20-1 and TRBJ2-7; 7 bases line up with TRBD1. The CDR3 has 15 residues. From germline, CDR1 is DFQATT and CDR2 SNEGSKA (reference sequence). The trim removed 2 bases at V and 0 bases at J, leaving 7 bases unmatched.

This clonotype occurred a few times. This chain joins TRBV6-2 or TRBV6-3 and TRBJ2-2, with 8 bases matching TRBD2. CDR1 and CDR2 (germline): MNHEY, SVGEGT. The CDR3 is 15 amino acids. Germline trimming cut 6 bases from V and 4 bases from J; bases unmatched to any gene: 7. The CDR3 coding sequence is TGTGCCAGCAGCGCAACCCGGGAGGGCACCGGGGAGCTGTTTTTT. This gives the protein CASSATREGTGELFF.

CDR3 loop: CASSRYVRDTQHF. CDR3 nucleotide sequence: TGTGCCAGCAGCCGGTATGTCCGGGATACGCAGCATTTT. The chain has TRBV7-3 and TRBJ2-3; D unresolved. The DNA end favors TRBJ1-5, so the J call may be wrong. There are 13 residues in the CDR3. The V gene's germline CDR1 is SGHTA and CDR2 FQGTGA.

This clonotype was seen a handful of times. The chain has TRBV2 and TRBJ1-1; the D gene is possibly TRBD1 (5 bases). The germline V and J ends were trimmed by 3 bases and 9 bases, with 11 bases remaining between them. This CDR3 is 12 amino acids long. Germline-derived CDR1 and CDR2 are SNHLY and FYNNEI. This chain's CDR3 is CASSEGPGQAFF. In DNA form, the CDR3 reads TGTGCCAGCAGTGAGGGTCCAGGGCAAGCTTTCTTT. Using reference TRBV2 and TRBJ1-1 for the parts outside the CDR3, the full variable domain is EPEVTQTPSHQVTQMGQEVILRCVPISNHLYFYWYRQILGQKVEFLVSFYNNEISEKSEIFDDQFSVERPDGSNFTLKIRSTKLEDSAMYFCASSEGPGQAFFGQGTRLTVV.

This clonotype came up a few times. The V gene is TRBV6-6, the J gene TRBJ2-3, with D possibly matching TRBD1 (5 bases). Germline V gives CDR1 MNHNY, CDR2 SVGAGI (reference sequence). V was shortened by 2 bases and J by 3 bases, with 18 bases between the two germline ends. The CDR3 sequence is 17 residues long. The CDR3 bases are TGTGCCAGCAGTTACCCATTTCCAGGGAAGGCTACAGATACGCAGTATTTT. It yields the protein CASSYPFPGKATDTQYF.

This clonotype appeared a few times. The J gene is TRBJ2-2, the V gene TRBV6-6, with 8 bases matching TRBD1. Trimming cost V 0 bases and J 3 bases; bases outside gene matches: 3. Per germline, CDR1 MNHNY and CDR2 SVGAGI (reference sequence). The CDR3 loop spans 16 amino acids. DNA of the CDR3: TGTGCCAGCAGTTACTCGCAGGGGGCGGACACCGGGGAGCTGTTTTTT. Translating gives CASSYSQGADTGELFF.

Only a few counts were recorded for this clonotype. The rearrangement joins TRBV30 to TRBJ2-7; tentatively, D is TRBD1 (5 bases). Trimming left V 2 bases short and J 0 bases short, with 11 bases between. CDR3 size: 14 residues. The germline CDR1 and CDR2 sequences are GTSNPN and SVGIG (reference sequence). The CDR3 sequence: CAWSPGQSSYEQYF. CDR3 in DNA: TGTGCCTGGAGTCCAGGGCAGTCCTCCTACGAGCAGTACTTC.

The genes are TRBV20-1 and TRBJ1-2, with D unclear. The CDR3 extends over 14 amino acids. V shed 5 bases and J shed 4 bases, with 17 bases lying between them. Germline lookup yields CDR1 DFQATT and CDR2 SNEGSKA (reference sequence). CDR3 in amino acids: CSAPKGRWVYGYTF. The CDR3 nucleotides read TGCAGTGCTCCCAAAGGGAGGTGGGTCTATGGCTACACCTTC.

The rearrangement uses TRBV6-5 and TRBJ1-1; a weak D match, TRBD1 (5 bases). The CDR3 has 13 amino acids. Germline CDR1 MNHEY, CDR2 SVGAGI. Trimming cost V 0 bases and J 5 bases, with 7 bases left between them. The CDR3 bases are TGTGCCAGCAGTTACTCCTACAGGACTGAAGCTTTCTTT. Amino acid sequence: CASSYSYRTEAFF.

This sequence joins TRBV15 and TRBJ1-5, with D possibly TRBD1 on 6 matching bases. V lost 1 base and J lost 4, with 8 bases in between. This CDR3 region has 14 residues. Germline CDR1 is LNHNV and CDR2 is YYDKDF (reference sequence). DNA for the CDR3: TGTGCCACCAGCAGAGTTACAGGGAATCAGCCCCAGCATTTT. Protein product: CATSRVTGNQPQHF.

V and J are TRBV5-1 and TRBJ2-7, with 10 bases aligning to TRBD1. Germline assignment: CDR1 SGHRS and CDR2 YFSETQ. The CDR3 loop spans 16 amino acids. Trimming cost V 3 bases and J 3 bases; bases outside gene matches: 9. The CDR3 region is CASSSPRDRGGYEQYF. The CDR3 DNA follows: TGCGCCAGCAGCTCACCCCGGGACAGGGGCGGCTACGAGCAGTACTTC. The full variable domain, its missing parts supplied by reference TRBV5-1 and TRBJ2-7, is KAGVTQTPRYLIKTRGQQVTLSCSPISGHRSVSWYQQTPGQGLQFLFEYFSETQRNKGNFPGRFSGRQFSNSRSEMNVSTLELGDSALYLCASSSPRDRGGYEQYFGPGTRLTVT.

Only a few counts were recorded for this clonotype. The rearrangement joins TRBV3-1 to TRBJ2-2; TRBD1 or TRBD2 may be the D gene (6 bases each). Germline V gene lookup returns CDR1 LGHDT and CDR2 YNNKEL (reference sequence). The CDR3 sequence is 15 residues long. The V and J ends lost 5 bases and 7 bases respectively, with 17 bases between them. This CDR3 is CASSETQGRSGELFF. The DNA of the CDR3 is TGTGCCAGCAGCGAAACCCAGGGGAGGAGCGGGGAGCTGTTTTTT. The whole variable domain, remainder taken from reference TRBV3-1 and TRBJ2-2, is DTAVSQTPKYLVTQMGNDKSIKCEQNLGHDTMYWYKQDSKKFLKIMFSYNNKELIINETVPNRFSPKSPDKAHLNLHINSLELGDSAVYFCASSETQGRSGELFFGEGSRLTVL.

The chain has TRBV7-9 and TRBJ2-1, with D unresolved. Germline CDR1 and CDR2: SEHNR and FQNEAQ (reference sequence). The CDR3 sequence is 17 residues long. V shed 6 bases and J shed 6 bases, with 24 bases lying between them. The CDR3, as DNA: TGTGCCAGCAGACCCAATCCCTTCCCGCAGGCCAGCAATGAGCAGTTCTTC. Its protein product is CASRPNPFPQASNEQFF.

Many counts were recorded for this clonotype. The chain has TRBV7-9 and TRBJ1-4, with D perhaps matching TRBD1 (6 bases). The CDR3 sequence is 14 residues long. V lost 6 bases and J lost 3, with 11 bases in between. The germline V gene has CDR1 SEHNR and CDR2 FQNEAQ (reference sequence). CDR3 DNA: TGTGCCAGCAGTCGAGGGGGTGCTAATGAAAAACTGTTTTTT. This encodes CASSRGGANEKLFF.